The 32 T cell receptor beta chains reported below all come from one sample, sequenced in a study of cytomegalovirus exposure and HLA in healthy donors. Primers: 60 Vbeta forward and 13 Jbeta reverse. The data were produced by immunoSEQ multiplex PCR, yet TCRdb's version contains in-frame clones alone and is incomplete. The table records some 130,000 clones, approximately 80% of them present only once. Sequencing used PBMCs. These receptors all stem from a man aged 30-40 years in good health and CMV-seronegative.

Worth noting for this clone: One end of the junction varies from germline; a read error may be responsible. CDR3 protein: CAWMLGTGRGYPF. The CDR3 DNA reads TGTGCCTGGATGCTAGGGACAGGCCGCGGCTACCCCTTC. The chain links TRBV30 to TRBJ1-2; the match to TRBD1 covers 8 bases. This CDR3 region has 13 residues. Germline CDR1 and CDR2: GTSNPN and SVGIG (reference sequence).

V gene TRBV30 combines with J gene TRBJ1-6; D gene ambiguous. Germline loops: CDR1 GTSNPN, CDR2 SVGIG (reference sequence). Trimming shortened V by 3 bases and J by 3 bases, and 3 bases separated the two germline ends. This CDR3 comprises 12 residues. CDR3 sequence: CAWSHYNSPLHF. CDR3 nucleotide sequence: TGTGCCTGGAGCCACTATAATTCACCCCTCCACTTT.

This clone was detected once. V gene TRBV27 combines with J gene TRBJ1-1, with 7 positions matching TRBD1. This CDR3 comprises 13 residues. After removal of 5 bases from V and 7 bases from J, the junction contained 7 bases not matched to a gene. Germline values: CDR1 MNHEY, CDR2 SMNVEV (reference sequence). The CDR3 loop reads CASSPIQGGEAFF. CDR3 sequence (DNA): TGTGCCAGCAGTCCAATCCAGGGGGGTGAAGCTTTCTTT.

The chain uses TRBV6-6 and TRBJ2-5; possibly TRBD1 for D (9 bases). The CDR3 length is 16 residues. Trimming took off 6 bases at V and 11 bases at J, with 28 bases between the two ends. The V gene's germline CDR1 is MNHNY and CDR2 SVGAGI (reference sequence). The CDR3 sequence: CASSDGLDRGAGEQYF. CDR3 sequence (DNA): TGTGCCAGCAGCGACGGGCTGGACAGGGGAGCGGGAGAGCAGTACTTC.

In its sample, this clone was seen once. The rearrangement joins TRBV29-1 to TRBJ2-5; D is uncertain. The end of the DNA fits TRBJ2-7 better, so the J call may be wrong. The germline V gene has CDR1 SQVTM and CDR2 ANQGSEA. This CDR3 has 14 amino acids. CDR3 in amino acids: CSVAGQLTFYEQYF. The CDR3 nucleotides are TGCAGCGTTGCGGGTCAGCTAACCTTCTACGAGCAGTACTTC.

The chain couples TRBV28 to TRBJ1-5; 9 nucleotides align to TRBD1. Per germline, CDR1 MDHEN and CDR2 SYDVKM. The junction had 14 bases not matched to a gene; V was cut back by 1 base and J by 1 base. This CDR3 is built from 20 residues. For the CDR3, the DNA is TGTGCCAGCAGTTTATCTCTTTATAACCGGGACAGGGAGAGCAATCAGCCCCAGCATTTT. Its translation: CASSLSLYNRDRESNQPQHF. Full variable domain (remainder filled in from reference TRBV28 and TRBJ1-5): DVKVTQSSRYLVKRTGEKVFLECVQDMDHENMFWYRQDPGLGLRLIYFSYDVKMKEKGDIPEGYSVSREKKERFSLILESASTNQTSMYLCASSLSLYNRDRESNQPQHFGDGTRLSIL.

The chain combines TRBV7-3 with TRBJ2-1, with 15 bases lining up with TRBD2. The V segment lost 5 bases and the J segment 7 bases; nucleotides outside the gene matches: 3. This CDR3 has 15 residues. Germline assignment: CDR1 SGHTA and CDR2 FQGTGA. CDR3 nucleotide sequence: TGTGCCAGCAGCGATGGGACTAGCGGGAGGAATGAGCAGTTCTTC. Its translation: CASSDGTSGRNEQFF.

The V gene is TRBV5-1, the J gene TRBJ2-3; 8 bases match TRBD1. Germline V gives CDR1 SGHRS, CDR2 YFSETQ. This CDR3 spans 15 amino acids. The junction had 9 bases not matched to a gene; V was cut back by 6 bases and J by 3 bases. CDR3 in amino acids: CASNLAGGRTDTQYF. The CDR3 coding sequence is TGCGCCAGCAACTTAGCAGGGGGCCGGACAGATACGCAGTATTTT. Combining the CDR3 with reference TRBV5-1 and TRBJ2-3 gives the whole variable domain KAGVTQTPRYLIKTRGQQVTLSCSPISGHRSVSWYQQTPGQGLQFLFEYFSETQRNKGNFPGRFSGRQFSNSRSEMNVSTLELGDSALYLCASNLAGGRTDTQYFGPGTRLTVL.

This chain links TRBV15 with TRBJ2-3; the match to TRBD2 covers 10 bases. The CDR3 has 16 amino acids. The V segment lost 1 base and the J segment 2 bases; nucleotides outside the gene matches: 3. Germline V CDR1 and CDR2: LNHNV, YYDKDF (reference sequence). The CDR3 loop reads CATSRGGTSDTDTQYF. As DNA, the CDR3 is TGTGCCACCAGCAGAGGAGGGACTAGCGACACAGATACGCAGTATTTT.

The rearrangement joins TRBV7-9 to TRBJ2-1, with a tentative D call TRBD1 (5 bases). In germline, CDR1 is SEHNR, CDR2 FQNEAQ (reference sequence). The ends were cut back, 5 bases at V and 8 bases at J, with 10 bases in the middle. CDR3 size: 12 residues. This CDR3 is CASSLLGDEQFF. For the CDR3, the DNA is TGTGCCAGCAGCCTCCTAGGGGATGAGCAGTTCTTC. Variable domain in full (rest from reference TRBV7-9 and TRBJ2-1): DTGVSQNPRHKITKRGQNVTFRCDPISEHNRLYWYRQTLGQGPEFLTYFQNEAQLEKSRLLSDRFSAERPKGSFSTLEIQRTEQGDSAMYLCASSLLGDEQFFGPGTRLTVL.

This chain joins TRBV5-1 and TRBJ2-7; D is possibly TRBD2 (6 bases). V dropped 4 bases and J dropped 1 base, with 21 bases sitting between them. Germline-derived CDR1 and CDR2 are SGHRS and YFSETQ. The CDR3 totals 17 residues. The CDR3 nucleotides read TGCGCCAGCAGCCAAAATTTCCGGGACTCACCTTCCTACGAGCAGTACTTC. Its protein is CASSQNFRDSPSYEQYF. The full variable domain, in which reference TRBV5-1 and TRBJ2-7 provide the parts outside the CDR3, is KAGVTQTPRYLIKTRGQQVTLSCSPISGHRSVSWYQQTPGQGLQFLFEYFSETQRNKGNFPGRFSGRQFSNSRSEMNVSTLELGDSALYLCASSQNFRDSPSYEQYFGPGTRLTVT.

Details on this clone: Compared with germline, one end of the junction differs, possibly owing to a read error. V and J are TRBV27 and TRBJ2-1, with 9 positions matching TRBD1. Germline V CDR1 and CDR2: MNHEY, SMNVEV (reference sequence). The CDR3 length is 12 residues. The CDR3 spells CASSNRDRDVLF. CDR3 bases: TGTGCCAGCAGTAACCGGGACAGGGACGTTCTCTTC.

The chain joins TRBV7-2 to TRBJ2-7; unclear D gene. V lost 1 base and J lost 5, with 6 bases in between. CDR1 and CDR2 from the germline V gene are SGHTA and FQGNSA. The CDR3 has 12 residues. The CDR3 here is CASSLGAHEQYF. CDR3 bases: TGTGCCAGCAGCTTAGGGGCCCACGAGCAGTACTTC.

This clone has only a few counts. The rearrangement links TRBV7-9 to TRBJ2-1; 9 nucleotides agree with TRBD1. Germline V gene sequence: CDR1 SEHNR, CDR2 FQNEAQ (reference sequence). J was trimmed by 8 bases and V by 6 bases; bases with no gene match: 20. The CDR3 is made up of 18 amino acids. For the CDR3, the DNA is TGTGCCAGCAGTAACCCGGGACAGGGACGTTCCGTCTTCCATGAGCAGTTCTTC. Protein sequence: CASSNPGQGRSVFHEQFF.

Comments on this clone: Its ends do not fully match the called genes, so a read error is possible. The chain employs TRBV28 and TRBJ2-2, with TRBD1 matching over 9 bases. The CDR3 sequence is 16 residues long. CDR1 MDHEN and CDR2 SYDVKM come from the germline V gene. DNA of the CDR3: TGTGCCAGCAGATTATCCGGGACAGGGCCCACCGGGGAGCTGTTTTTT. As protein: CASRLSGTGPTGELFF. The full variable domain, its missing parts supplied by reference TRBV28 and TRBJ2-2, is DVKVTQSSRYLVKRTGEKVFLECVQDMDHENMFWYRQDPGLGLRLIYFSYDVKMKEKGDIPEGYSVSREKKERFSLILESASTNQTSMYLCASRLSGTGPTGELFFGEGSRLTVL.

CDR3 amino acids: CASSDRGPLEKLFF. The CDR3 DNA sequence: TGTGCCAGCAGCGACAGGGGGCCGTTGGAAAAACTGTTTTTT. This chain uses TRBV5-6 with TRBJ1-4; 10 bases fit TRBD1. The CDR3 totals 14 residues. The germline V gene encodes CDR1 SGHDT and CDR2 YYEEEE. V trimming: 4 bases; J trimming: 8 bases; junction bases outside the gene matches: 5. Full variable domain (remainder filled in from reference TRBV5-6 and TRBJ1-4): DAGVTQSPTHLIKTRGQQVTLRCSPKSGHDTVSWYQQALGQGPQFIFQYYEEEERQRGNFPDRFSGHQFPNYSSELNVNALLLGDSALYLCASSDRGPLEKLFFGSGTQLSVL.

The chain combines TRBV18 with TRBJ2-1; TRBD1 agrees at 10 bases. Germline V lookup: CDR1 KGHSH, CDR2 LQKENI. The CDR3 runs to 15 residues. Trimming took 5 bases from V and 5 from J; bases not matched to a gene: 6. CDR3 in DNA: TGTGCCAGCTCATTGGGACAGGGGAGGGACAATGAGCAGTTCTTC. Protein: CASSLGQGRDNEQFF.

The V gene is TRBV18, the J gene TRBJ1-1, with D unresolved. V lost 3 bases and J 1 base, leaving 12 bases between the germline ends. The germline V gene encodes CDR1 KGHSH and CDR2 LQKENI. The CDR3 extends over 15 amino acids. The CDR3 is CASSPGVDKNTEAFF. CDR3 sequence (DNA): TGTGCCAGCTCACCCGGCGTAGACAAGAACACTGAAGCTTTCTTT.

CDR3 in amino acids: CASRSNPGQGNQPQHF. The DNA for the CDR3 is TGTGCCAGCAGGTCAAATCCGGGACAGGGCAATCAGCCCCAGCATTTT. The chain carries TRBV5-5 and TRBJ1-5, with 8 bases fitting TRBD1. This CDR3 is built from 16 residues. The V and J ends lost 5 bases and 2 bases, in that order; junction bases with no gene match: 9. Germline values: CDR1 SGHKS, CDR2 YYEKEE (reference sequence).

V gene TRBV6-5 combines with J gene TRBJ1-2; no reliable D call. The CDR3 loop spans 14 amino acids. The germline V gene encodes CDR1 MNHEY and CDR2 SVGAGI. The germline V and J ends were trimmed by 7 bases and 8 bases, with 20 bases remaining between them. The CDR3 loop reads CASKAVRVGGGYTF. The CDR3 DNA reads TGTGCCAGCAAAGCAGTTAGAGTTGGCGGGGGCTACACCTTC.

This clone was counted only a few times. V is TRBV5-4 and J is TRBJ1-1; TRBD1 might be the D (5 bases). This CDR3 region has 15 residues. The V gene's germline CDR1 is SGHNT and CDR2 YYREEE (reference sequence). Trimming pared 2 bases from V and 5 bases from J, leaving 16 bases between. In DNA, the CDR3 is TGTGCCAGCAGCTTCACACAGGATGCGAAGACTGAAGCTTTCTTT. It codes for CASSFTQDAKTEAFF.

This chain connects TRBV6-5 to TRBJ2-3; a weak D match, TRBD2 (6 bases). V gave up 6 bases and J gave up 11 bases, with 24 bases separating them. Germline loops: CDR1 MNHEY, CDR2 SVGAGI. The CDR3 has 15 residues. The CDR3 nucleotides are TGTGCCAGCAGATCTCCGGGACTGCCCTGGGGAAGGCAGTATTTT. Translation gives CASRSPGLPWGRQYF.

The chain employs TRBV30 and TRBJ1-5; no reliable D call. Germline V gives CDR1 GTSNPN, CDR2 SVGIG (reference sequence). The V and J ends lost 0 bases and 4 bases respectively, with 10 bases between them. The CDR3 loop spans 14 amino acids. The CDR3 is CAWSVGPGNQPQHF. The CDR3 DNA follows: TGTGCCTGGAGTGTAGGTCCCGGGAATCAGCCCCAGCATTTT.

This chain joins TRBV19 and TRBJ2-1, with D tentatively TRBD1 (6 bases). Germline CDR1 and CDR2: LNHDA and SQIVND (reference sequence). The germline V and J ends were trimmed by 3 bases and 4 bases, with 10 bases remaining between them. The CDR3 covers 14 residues. CDR3 sequence: CASSIWTAYNEQFF. CDR3 DNA sequence: TGTGCCAGTAGTATCTGGACAGCGTACAATGAGCAGTTCTTC.

This clone appeared once. V gene TRBV28 combines with J gene TRBJ2-7; D might be TRBD1 (6 bases). CDR3 length: 14 residues. The V end lost 4 bases, the J end lost 2 bases, and 12 bases lay between the germline ends. The germline gives CDR1 MDHEN, CDR2 SYDVKM. CDR3 in amino acids: CASSSSGAPYEQYF. CDR3 coding DNA: TGTGCCAGCAGTTCCTCAGGGGCACCCTACGAGCAGTACTTC.

This clone was detected only a few times. The V and J genes are TRBV4-1 and TRBJ2-1; 8 nucleotides align to TRBD2. This CDR3 is 15 amino acids long. CDR1 is MGHRA, CDR2 YSYEKL, per germline. V dropped 0 bases and J dropped 9; count of bases not matched to a gene: 7. CDR3: CASSQDGGRTGEQFF. In DNA, the CDR3 is TGCGCCAGCAGCCAAGATGGCGGGAGGACTGGTGAGCAGTTCTTC.

The J gene is TRBJ2-2, the V gene TRBV2; the match to TRBD1 covers 7 bases. The CDR3 extends over 15 amino acids. V shed 7 bases and J 5 bases; nucleotides not matched to a gene: 10. Germline loops: CDR1 SNHLY, CDR2 FYNNEI. As DNA, the CDR3 is TGTGCCAGCAATACCCCGGGACAGACGACCGGGGAGCTGTTTTTT. Translating it yields CASNTPGQTTGELFF.

On this clone: At one of its ends the junction is not consistent with the germline gene, which may arise from a read error. The V gene is TRBV7-7, the J gene TRBJ2-3; TRBD1 might be the D (5 bases). The germline V gene encodes CDR1 SSHAT and CDR2 FNYEAQ (reference sequence). This CDR3 spans 14 amino acids. As DNA, the CDR3 is TGTGCTAGCAGCTTGGGGCAGGGCATCGATACGCAGTATTTT. This encodes CASSLGQGIDTQYF.

This clone was detected only once. The gene calls are TRBV2 and TRBJ2-1, with D uncertain. Trimming left V 4 bases short and J 10 bases short, with 17 bases between. The germline V gene encodes CDR1 SNHLY and CDR2 FYNNEI. The CDR3 length is 14 residues. The CDR3 DNA is TGTGCCAGCAGTGCCCGCCCGTCCACCAGGGAGCAGTTCTTC. Translation gives CASSARPSTREQFF.

J is TRBJ1-1 and V is TRBV19; TRBD1 matches at 11 bases. CDR3 size: 15 residues. The germline V gene encodes CDR1 LNHDA and CDR2 SQIVND (reference sequence). V trimming: 3 bases; J trimming: 5 bases; junction bases outside the gene matches: 5. CDR3 coding DNA: TGTGCCAGTAGTATCTGGGGACAGGGGGGTACTGAAGCTTTCTTT. Translating it yields CASSIWGQGGTEAFF.

The V gene is TRBV7-8, the J gene TRBJ2-5, with TRBD1 identical over 9 bases. Germline CDR1 is SGHVS and CDR2 is FQNEAQ. Trimming took 1 base from V and 4 from J; bases not matched to a gene: 13. The CDR3 is 18 residues long. In DNA, the CDR3 is TGTGCCAGCAGCTTAGGTTTCCCGTTACAGGGGGCAGGAGAGACCCAGTACTTC. Its protein is CASSLGFPLQGAGETQYF.

The chain employs TRBV28 and TRBJ1-4; 8 bases align to TRBD1. CDR1 MDHEN and CDR2 SYDVKM come from the germline V gene. V shed 8 bases and J 3 bases; nucleotides not matched to a gene: 5. This CDR3 region has 14 residues. The CDR3 spells CASVDRDANEKLFF. The CDR3 region has the DNA TGTGCCAGCGTGGACAGGGATGCTAATGAAAAACTGTTTTTT.